The table lists the clone carrying this T cell receptor beta chain with many counts. The data were obtained in a study of T cells in Graves' hyperthyroidism and ophthalmopathy. Template material for amplifying TCR beta CDR3 regions consisted of RNA transcripts. The TCR CDR3 was amplified in a first-round RT-PCR using the HTBI primer set. TCRdb used MiXCR to reprocess the multiplex PCR reads, holding one entry per CDR3 protein. The sample has a few hundred thousand distinct CDR3 sequences, more than 15% seen once. Sequenced sample: blood. This receptor was obtained from a woman aged 30 to 39 with Graves' hyperthyroidism.

The CDR3 DNA reads as TGTGCCAGCAGCTCCGGAGGGCTGACAGATACGCAGTATTTT. It yields the protein CASSSGGLTDTQYF. The V and J genes are TRBV7-3 and TRBJ2-3, with D possibly TRBD2 on 6 matching bases. The germline V gene encodes CDR1 SGHTA and CDR2 FQGTGA. The V gene lost 4 bases and the J gene lost 3 bases, with 11 bases spanning the gap. The CDR3 is made up of 14 amino acids.